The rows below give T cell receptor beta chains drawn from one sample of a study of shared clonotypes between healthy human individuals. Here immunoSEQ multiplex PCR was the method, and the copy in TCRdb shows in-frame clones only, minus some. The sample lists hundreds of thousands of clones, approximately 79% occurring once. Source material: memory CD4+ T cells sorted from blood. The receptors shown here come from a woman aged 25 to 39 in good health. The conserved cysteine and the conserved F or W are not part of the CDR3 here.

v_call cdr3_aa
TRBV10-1 ASSDGREGENIQY
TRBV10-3 AISDPGGNYGYT
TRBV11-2 ASTGDGYT
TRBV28 ASSGDRFTDTQY
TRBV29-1 SVDGGLKAF
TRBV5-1 ASSFLSGGNTEAF
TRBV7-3 ASSLSDRVGYT
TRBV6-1 ASSNFWGVQETQY
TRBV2 AAGTFSYEQY
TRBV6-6 ASRGSGRNTGELF
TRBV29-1 SATENNEQF
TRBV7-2 ASSLVWDSFEAF
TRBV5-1 ASSPGSSGEQY
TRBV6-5 ASSSHSGRVRNEQF
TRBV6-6 ASSGTGTGSRDTQY
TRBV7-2 ASSYYRNEGEQY